Shown below are 3 T cell receptor beta chains from a single sample sequenced in a study of beta chain features in type 1 diabetes. The whole isolated RNA underwent reverse transcription, so sequencing captured expressed TCRB transcripts. The table came from immunoSEQ multiplex PCR; TCRdb's copy has only in-frame clones and leaves some out. The profile shows 300,000 to 350,000 clones, less than 9.5% of them singletons. The material sequenced was central memory CD4+ T cells from blood. All receptors derive from a woman between 18 and 29 years old in good health.

This clone was seen a handful of times. The gene calls are TRBV6-1 and TRBJ2-7; 9 nucleotides match TRBD2. This CDR3 has 19 residues. The germline gives CDR1 MNHNS, CDR2 SASEGT. V lost 0 bases to trimming and J lost 2 bases; unmatched junction nucleotides: 14. The CDR3 bases are TGTGCCAGCAGTGAAGCGGATAGACTAGCGGTAATCCAGCCCTACGAGCAGTACTTC. Amino acids: CASSEADRLAVIQPYEQYF.

The chain recombines TRBV5-1 with TRBJ2-3; 12 bases fit TRBD2. Germline-derived CDR1 and CDR2 are SGHRS and YFSETQ. J gave up 0 bases and V 5 bases, and 7 bases lay outside the gene matches. The CDR3 covers 17 residues. The CDR3 is CASSLLAGGRSTDTQYF. CDR3 sequence (DNA): TGCGCCAGCAGTTTACTAGCGGGAGGACGAAGCACAGATACGCAGTATTTT.

The chain uses TRBV7-9 and TRBJ2-3, with 9 bases identical to TRBD2. The J segment lost 2 bases and the V segment lost 3 bases, leaving 6 bases of the junction unmatched. Germline values: CDR1 SEHNR, CDR2 FQNEAQ (reference sequence). The CDR3 is made up of 16 amino acids. CDR3 amino acids: CASSFSGGRATDTQYF. DNA of the CDR3: TGTGCCAGCAGCTTCAGTGGCGGGAGGGCCACAGATACGCAGTATTTT.